The clone carrying this T cell receptor beta chain was seen a few times. Every molecule of TCR cDNA had its own unique molecular identifier. TCRdb reprocessed the 5' RACE reads with MiXCR, giving one entry per CDR3 protein. Among 7,500 to 10,000 distinct CDR3 sequences listed, about a quarter were seen once. The entry originates in a study of spatial heterogeneity in lung cancer. Overall study: Alpha-chain detections were consistently fewer than beta-chain detections among the sequences. The mean occurrence of each unique TCR and UMI combination in raw reads exceeded 8.5.

The germline V gene has CDR1 SGHAT and CDR2 FQNNGV. Trimming cost V 4 bases and J 7 bases; bases outside gene matches: 8. The CDR3 spans 15 residues. Noted time point: blood at routine non-recurrence follow-up after resection. The clonotype was recovered from a female donor with early-stage non-small cell lung cancer. The chain couples TRBV11-2 to TRBJ1-4; 8 bases are a match to TRBD1. The sample in question was PBMCs, obtained at follow-up. The CDR3 sequence is CASSSQGGQTEKLFF. CDR3 nucleotides: TGTGCCAGCAGCTCACAGGGGGGGCAGACTGAAAAACTGTTTTTT.